The 16 T cell receptor beta chains below come from one sample, sequenced in a study of blood T cell repertoires in COVID-19. Sequencing was performed with immunoSEQ multiplex PCR; in TCRdb, only in-frame clones are kept and a portion is missing. This sample has hundreds of thousands of clones, with around nine tenths found just once. Sequenced input: peripheral blood. Receptors originate from a woman aged 55-70 years who had recovered from COVID-19.

Ten or more counts support this clone. The chain carries TRBV4-1 and TRBJ1-2; D is unresolved. The CDR3 is 15 amino acids. Trimming shortened V by 1 base and J by 6 bases, and 15 bases separated the two germline ends. Germline CDR1 is MGHRA and CDR2 is YSYEKL. CDR3 amino acids: CASSQVLRPGDGYTF. The CDR3 DNA sequence: TGCGCCAGCAGCCAAGTCCTACGTCCCGGGGATGGCTACACCTTC.

The rearrangement joins TRBV4-2 to TRBJ1-5; D is possibly TRBD1 (6 bases). The CDR3 is 16 residues long. Germline V CDR1 and CDR2: LGHNA, YNFKEQ. The V end was cut by 0 bases, the J end by 10 bases, with 19 bases between. CDR3 in amino acids: CASSQELEQGIKPQHF. The CDR3 DNA reads as TGTGCCAGCAGCCAAGAACTGGAACAGGGTATCAAACCCCAGCATTTT.

The J gene is TRBJ2-5, the V gene TRBV27; perhaps TRBD2 as D (6 bases). V lost 3 bases to trimming and J lost 2 bases, with 13 bases between them. The CDR3 spans 15 residues. CDR1 and CDR2 from the germline V gene are MNHEY and SMNVEV (reference sequence). CDR3 in amino acids: CASSFWAGPQETQYF. The CDR3 nucleotides read TGTGCCAGCAGTTTTTGGGCGGGGCCACAAGAGACCCAGTACTTC.

A single count supports this clone. The chain joins TRBV5-1 to TRBJ1-4; 8 positions match TRBD1. The CDR3 contains 17 residues. J was trimmed by 3 bases and V by 4 bases; bases with no gene match: 11. CDR1 is SGHRS and CDR2 is YFSETQ in the germline V gene. CDR3 region: CASSGAGQGFANEKLFF. The CDR3 nucleotides read TGCGCCAGCAGCGGTGCCGGACAGGGTTTCGCTAATGAAAAACTGTTTTTT.

The CDR3 DNA follows: TGTGCCAGCAGCTCCGTCGGGGTCACTGGTACGCAGTATTTT. Translation gives CASSSVGVTGTQYF. V usage is TRBV7-3 and J usage is TRBJ2-3; tentative D call: TRBD2 (5 bases). CDR1 and CDR2 from the germline V gene are SGHTA and FQGTGA. CDR3 length: 14 amino acids. Trimming shortened V by 4 bases and J by 8 bases, and 16 bases separated the two germline ends.

The sample holds one count of this clone. The chain couples TRBV4-1 to TRBJ1-5, with D maybe TRBD1 (5 bases). Matching the DNA end better, TRBJ2-3 makes the J call doubtful. The CDR3 consists of 14 residues. From germline, CDR1 is MGHRA and CDR2 YSYEKL. CDR3 protein: CASSLRTGNQPQYF. In nucleotides, the CDR3 is TGCGCCAGCAGCCTTAGAACAGGCAATCAGCCCCAGTATTTT.

CDR3 in DNA: TGTGCCAGCAGCTGGCTAGGGGAACTGAACACTGAAGCTTTCTTT. It yields the protein CASSWLGELNTEAFF. The chain combines TRBV2 with TRBJ1-1; possible D gene TRBD1, 5 bases. Germline V gene data show CDR1 as SNHLY and CDR2 as FYNNEI. Trimming took 6 bases from V and 0 from J, leaving 14 bases between them. This CDR3 has 15 amino acids. The variable domain in full, with the rest retrieved from reference TRBV2 and TRBJ1-1, is EPEVTQTPSHQVTQMGQEVILRCVPISNHLYFYWYRQILGQKVEFLVSFYNNEISEKSEIFDDQFSVERPDGSNFTLKIRSTKLEDSAMYFCASSWLGELNTEAFFGQGTRLTVV.

The chain links TRBV2 to TRBJ2-7; 9 bases align to TRBD1. After removal of 5 bases from V and 2 bases from J, the junction contained 4 bases not matched to a gene. The germline gives CDR1 SNHLY, CDR2 FYNNEI. This CDR3 is 14 amino acids long. This CDR3 reads CASSKQGAAYEQYF. CDR3 bases: TGTGCCAGCAGTAAACAGGGGGCCGCCTACGAGCAGTACTTC. Full variable domain (missing parts from reference TRBV2 and TRBJ2-7): EPEVTQTPSHQVTQMGQEVILRCVPISNHLYFYWYRQILGQKVEFLVSFYNNEISEKSEIFDDQFSVERPDGSNFTLKIRSTKLEDSAMYFCASSKQGAAYEQYFGPGTRLTVT.

The rearrangement joins TRBV7-2 to TRBJ2-1; D is uncertain. The CDR3 has 13 residues. Deletions cut 2 bases from V and 7 bases from J, with 9 bases between. The germline V gene encodes CDR1 SGHTA and CDR2 FQGNSA. CDR3 sequence (DNA): TGTGCCAGCAGCTTAAGTAGTCCAAATGAGCAGTTCTTC. This codes for CASSLSSPNEQFF.

The rearrangement uses TRBV11-2 and TRBJ1-1; D is possibly TRBD1 (5 bases). CDR3 length equals 13 residues. V was pared by 5 bases and J by 5 bases, with 12 bases between. The V gene's germline CDR1 is SGHAT and CDR2 FQNNGV. CDR3 coding DNA: TGTGCCAGCAGCCTCCAGGGAGGAACTGAAGCTTTCTTT. Residues: CASSLQGGTEAFF.

The J gene is TRBJ2-7, the V gene TRBV19; 7 bases line up with TRBD2. The CDR3 loop spans 14 amino acids. J gave up 1 base and V 5 bases, and 5 bases lay outside the gene matches. Per the germline V gene, CDR1 is LNHDA and CDR2 is SQIVND (reference sequence). CDR3 sequence (DNA): TGTGCCAGTAGTCCCGTGGGGGGGTCCTACGAGCAGTACTTC. As protein: CASSPVGGSYEQYF.

V gene TRBV3-1 (or the pseudogene TRBV3-2) combines with J gene TRBJ2-1; a possible D gene is TRBD2 (6 bases). Germline CDR1 is LGHDT and CDR2 is YNNKEL (reference sequence). The CDR3 consists of 13 residues. V lost 5 bases to trimming and J lost 7 bases, with 12 bases between them. The CDR3 bases are TGTGCCAGCAGCTCCCGGGGGACGAATGAGCAGTTCTTC. As protein: CASSSRGTNEQFF.

The chain links TRBV9 to TRBJ2-6, with 8 bases aligning to TRBD1. V dropped 3 bases and J dropped 0; count of bases not matched to a gene: 11. This CDR3 comprises 19 residues. The germline CDR1 and CDR2 sequences are SGDLS and YYNGEE. CDR3 DNA: TGTGCCAGCAGCGCGGGGACAGGCGCTCGAAGCTCTGGGGCCAACGTCCTGACTTTC. Protein sequence: CASSAGTGARSSGANVLTF.

The rearrangement joins TRBV27 to TRBJ1-5; perhaps TRBD1 as D (5 bases). The V gene lost 6 bases and the J gene lost 6 bases, with 18 bases spanning the gap. The CDR3 is 15 amino acids. Germline values: CDR1 MNHEY, CDR2 SMNVEV (reference sequence). In nucleotides, the CDR3 is TGTGCCAGCAGCTCGGGGACCTCCGGGGGTCAGCCCCAGCATTTT. It encodes CASSSGTSGGQPQHF.

This clone was picked up one time. This chain connects TRBV19 to TRBJ1-2; D uncertain. Germline V gene data show CDR1 as LNHDA and CDR2 as SQIVND (reference sequence). Between the trimmed V and J ends, which lost 5 bases and 2 bases, there was a span of 12 bases. The CDR3 consists of 14 residues. The CDR3 loop is CASSRASDNYGYTF. As DNA, the CDR3 is TGTGCCAGTAGTCGAGCGAGCGACAACTATGGCTACACCTTC.

This clone was counted between two and nine times. The genes are TRBV2 and TRBJ1-5; D call uncertain. V shed 2 bases and J shed 5 bases, with 13 bases lying between them. Looked up from germline, CDR1 is SNHLY and CDR2 is FYNNEI. This CDR3 is 15 amino acids long. As DNA, the CDR3 is TGTGCCAGCAGTGAACTTCGGGGTGCGGATCAGCCCCAGCATTTT. It yields the protein CASSELRGADQPQHF.